Listed below are T cell receptor beta chains from one sample, sequenced in a study of CD8 T cells in Susac syndrome. TCRdb processed the immunoSEQ multiplex PCR reads anew with MiXCR; each CDR3 protein has one entry. Altogether roughly 170,000 distinct CDR3 sequences are present, approximately 95% being singletons, with the ten largest covering 0.09% to 0.1%. Specimen: CD4+ T cells from PBMCs. The receptors were gathered from a human donor with multiple sclerosis. Both conserved end residues are trimmed from each CDR3. The order of the fields is CDR3 length, J gene, V gene, CDR3 protein.

14 TRBJ2-5 TRBV11-2 ASSLRLGLQQETQY
12 TRBJ2-5 TRBV29-1 SVEGMGNTETQY
12 TRBJ1-1 TRBV28 ASSLVQVHTEAF
14 TRBJ1-1 TRBV19 ASSIGGRGGAAAAF
12 TRBJ1-1 TRBV7-9 ASRDRGPQRKAF
14 TRBJ2-3 TRBV4-2 ASSQETGGNTDTQY
13 TRBJ2-5 TRBV5-5 ASSFGQGILETQY
13 TRBJ1-1 TRBV20-1 SARDHTGKNTEAF
14 TRBJ2-1 TRBV27 ASSLRTSGLYNEQF
13 TRBJ2-7 TRBV7-2 ASSLVAGGIYEQY
12 TRBJ1-6 TRBV12-3/TRBV12-4 ASSSQGLNSPLH
14 TRBJ2-5 TRBV3-1 ASSLSEGPRGETQY
14 TRBJ2-1 TRBV4-3 ASSPSLAGGPTEQF
11 TRBJ1-1 TRBV5-1 ASSLTGNPEAF
11 TRBJ2-2 TRBV2 ASSERGTGELF
15 TRBJ2-2 TRBV19 ASSILLAGGGTGELF
13 TRBJ2-5 TRBV5-6 ASSAAGQLQETQY
15 TRBJ2-5 TRBV5-6 ASSLAAGTGVKETQY
13 TRBJ1-1 TRBV6-5 ASSFAPGQSRGAF
12 TRBJ1-1 TRBV28 ASSYGEGDTEAF
14 TRBJ1-3 TRBV4-1 ASSLRFPGDGNTIY
12 TRBJ2-7 TRBV12-3/TRBV12-4 ASSTLRRGHEQY
15 TRBJ2-2 TRBV7-2 ASSSSPSGANTGELF
11 TRBJ2-2 TRBV2 ASSRTRTGELF
11 TRBJ1-5 TRBV6-1 ASSEVGDQPQH
11 TRBJ2-3 TRBV19 ASRTPSTDTQY
12 TRBJ1-3 TRBV3-1 ASSQDRSGNTIY
12 TRBJ2-7 TRBV3-1 ASSQLGDSHEQY
9 TRBJ2-1 TRBV3-1 ASALRDEQF
14 TRBJ1-6 TRBV7-2 ASRDNRSSYNSPLH
12 TRBJ2-5 TRBV7-6 ASSLGVYQETQY
12 TRBJ2-7 TRBV20-1 SARVAGSSYEQY
13 TRBJ2-3 TRBV20-1 SAPRGGPWADTQY
12 TRBJ1-1 TRBV7-9 ASFPGSLNTEAF
10 TRBJ2-5 TRBV6-2/TRBV6-3 ASRAEGETQY
13 TRBJ2-3 TRBV20-1 SARDAGGPSDTQY
11 TRBJ1-1 TRBV28 ASSLYTLAEAF
12 TRBJ1-3 TRBV12-3/TRBV12-4 ASSRDGGRNTIY
10 TRBJ2-1 TRBV7-9 ASSVYTRGQF
13 TRBJ2-7 TRBV10-3 AISGVGRAGYEQY
12 TRBJ2-1 TRBV6-5 ASRISGSYNEQF
11 TRBJ2-7 TRBV20-1 SARVFPLYEQY
10 TRBJ2-7 TRBV20-1 SAEREGYEQY
12 TRBJ1-2 TRBV2 ASRLGQGINGYT
17 TRBJ1-5 TRBV5-6 ASSFTGGIPKYSNQPQH
11 TRBJ1-5 TRBV10-3 AIGGGSNQPQH
17 TRBJ2-2 TRBV11-3 ASSLDQWGGGSDTGELF
13 TRBJ1-4 TRBV9 ASSVEPQGSEKLF
13 TRBJ2-3 TRBV5-1 ASSPTGTNTDTQY
14 TRBJ1-1 TRBV6-2/TRBV6-3 ASIPLAPPGGTEAF
12 TRBJ1-1 TRBV28 ASSPPTIRTEAF
16 TRBJ2-2 TRBV9 ASSVVGGGAAHTGELF
13 TRBJ1-5 TRBV5-6 ASSLGRGRDQPQH
15 TRBJ2-1 TRBV5-1 ASSLVASGSVPNEQF
13 TRBJ2-3 TRBV7-2 ASVWGGTHTDTQY